The source of this TCR beta chain is a study of T cells in Graves' hyperthyroidism and ophthalmopathy (dated by TCRdb to between 2017 and 2020). With regard to the full study: TCR V-J signatures able to tell the groups apart were searched for in a discovery cohort of approximately 95 patients, of whom fewer than 45 had Graves' ophthalmopathy and around 56 had stable Graves' hyperthyroidism. An independent validation cohort of under 20 hyperthyroidism patients and about 15 patients who later progressed to ophthalmopathy tested prospective prediction of ophthalmopathy. The roughly 91 discovery patients were randomly divided into training and test sets at a 7:3 ratio. Thyroid tissue and blood T-cell repertoires from more than five Graves' hyperthyroidism patients were also compared in the study. After sampling, hyperthyroidism patients received methimazole starting at 30 mg daily, and ophthalmopathy patients received high-dose intravenous methylprednisolone. The paper reports TCR Vbeta CDR3 sequencing of 135 peripheral blood samples: approximately 41 ophthalmopathy, fewer than 80 hyperthyroidism and around 17 progressor patients.

The sample holds one count of this clonotype. It has no known antigen specificity. Base-call qualities are not available, and no considerably larger clone is one nucleotide away. A single read is weak support. Amplification of TCR beta CDR3 regions was carried out from RNA transcripts. For the first round of RT-PCR on the TCR CDR3, the HTBI primer set was used together with the Qiagen OneStep RT-PCR kit. A second multiplex PCR round built the libraries, followed by size selection and purification. Sequencing of the libraries was done on an Illumina HiSeq2000 using paired-end 100 bp reads. The paper's processing steps were these. Raw data were processed with SOAPnuke, discarding reads with adapters, uncalled bases, mean Phred below 15, or no exact constant-primer or identifier match. COPE v1.2.5 was used to merge high-quality paired reads, and clonotypes were defined as unique nucleotide sequences. MiTCR v1.1 was used to align the clonotypes against IMGT TRBV, TRBD and TRBJ reference segments. Analysis was restricted to V-J combinations with a frequency above 0.0001, which covered about 99% of repertoires. The TCS score was defined as F50 (clonal expansion) divided by E x V (chaos), with BLOSUM62-based TCRdist calculated between CDR3 peptides within each V-J. Welch's t-statistics and random forest reduced roughly 500 V-J features to fewer than 15, which were used in a naive Bayes classifier (R e1071). Thyroid-blood repertoire similarity was quantified with the Morisita-Horn index. TCRdb's own reprocessing of the public reads used fastp at Q25 and MiXCR and kept productive beta chains. Rows with a matching CDR3 protein are joined into one entry that keeps the most common DNA and genes. Here the V and J calls rest on TCRdb's processing, not on the authors' analysis. This sample gives roughly 570,000 distinct CDR3 sequences in total; under 60% of them show up just once. Of the sample, roughly 8.2% falls within the top ten clones.

Study-wide conclusions, independent of this receptor: A model built on a 13 V-J signature distinguished ophthalmopathy from stable hyperthyroidism, reaching around 88% sensitivity and approximately 81% specificity in cross-validation and 80%/75% in testing. During validation, the model predicted progression to ophthalmopathy a median of approximately 6.5 months ahead of onset, with almost 71% sensitivity and around 72% specificity. Most expanded thyroid clonotypes (frequency above 0.001) were also found in blood, which suggests that blood repertoires may mirror thyroid immune responses. No statistical method was used to set the sample size in advance, and investigators knew the group allocation.

Stable Graves' hyperthyroidism was defined as the absence of progression to ophthalmopathy over 18 months of follow-up. Hyperthyroidism patients were newly diagnosed, with disease duration under 2 months, and aged 18 to 65 years. Patients with uncontrolled infections, other autoimmune diseases, pregnancy or lactation were excluded. Clinical symptoms, serum thyroxine and TRAb, thyroid ultrasound, and orbital computed tomography formed the basis for the diagnoses. Trizol reagent was used to extract total RNA, and RNA quality was then checked on an Agilent 2100 Bioanalyzer. The CDR3 runs 12 residues from the cysteine to the phenylalanine. The CDR3 DNA has 36 bases and is translated from base 1. The germline ends are 11 bases apart after V is trimmed by 7 bases and J by 5 bases. The germline V gene encodes CDR1 MNHNS and CDR2 SASEGT.

The rearrangement combines TRBV6-1 with TRBJ1-1; TRBD1 might be the D gene, on 5 matching bases. The sequenced sample was peripheral blood or thyroid tissue (not recorded which). This TCR derives from a woman between 18 and 29 years old with Graves' hyperthyroidism. The DNA reads TGTGCCAGCAATACAGGCGCTACTGAAGCTTTCTTT. This sequence encodes CASNTGATEAFF.